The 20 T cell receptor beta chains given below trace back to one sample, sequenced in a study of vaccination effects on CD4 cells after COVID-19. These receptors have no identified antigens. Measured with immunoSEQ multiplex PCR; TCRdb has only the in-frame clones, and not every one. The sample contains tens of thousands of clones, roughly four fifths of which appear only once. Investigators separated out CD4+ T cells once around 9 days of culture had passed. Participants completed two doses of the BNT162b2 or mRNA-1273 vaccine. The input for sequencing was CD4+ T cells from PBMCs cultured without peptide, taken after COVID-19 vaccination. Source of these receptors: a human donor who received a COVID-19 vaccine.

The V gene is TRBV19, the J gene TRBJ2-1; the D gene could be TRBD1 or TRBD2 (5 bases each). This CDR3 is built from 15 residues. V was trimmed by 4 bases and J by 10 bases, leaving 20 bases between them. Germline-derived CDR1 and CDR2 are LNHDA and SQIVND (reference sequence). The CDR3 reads CASSTAGTRADEQFF. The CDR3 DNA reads TGTGCCAGTAGTACCGCCGGGACCCGCGCGGACGAGCAGTTCTTC.

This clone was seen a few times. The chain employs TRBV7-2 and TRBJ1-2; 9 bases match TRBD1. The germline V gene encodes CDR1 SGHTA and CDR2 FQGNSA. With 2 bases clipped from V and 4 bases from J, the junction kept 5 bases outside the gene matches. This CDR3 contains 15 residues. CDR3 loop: CASSLTGGYGYGYTF. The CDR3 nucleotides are TGTGCCAGCAGCTTAACAGGGGGCTATGGCTATGGCTACACCTTC.

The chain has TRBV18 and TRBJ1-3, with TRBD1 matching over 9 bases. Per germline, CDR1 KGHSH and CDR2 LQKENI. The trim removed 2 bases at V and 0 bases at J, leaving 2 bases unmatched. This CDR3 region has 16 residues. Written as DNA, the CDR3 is TGTGCCAGCTCACCAGGACAGGGGAACTCTGGAAACACCATATATTTT. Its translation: CASSPGQGNSGNTIYF.

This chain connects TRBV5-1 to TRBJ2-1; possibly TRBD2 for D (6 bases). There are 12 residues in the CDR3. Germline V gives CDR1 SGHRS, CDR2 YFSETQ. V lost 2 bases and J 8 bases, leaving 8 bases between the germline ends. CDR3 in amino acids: CASSFKRDEQFF. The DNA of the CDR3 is TGCGCCAGCAGCTTCAAGCGGGATGAGCAGTTCTTC.

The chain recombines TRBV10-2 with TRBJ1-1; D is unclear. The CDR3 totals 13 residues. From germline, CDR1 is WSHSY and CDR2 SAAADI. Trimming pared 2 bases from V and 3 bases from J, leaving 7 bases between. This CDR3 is CASSEHPDTEAFF. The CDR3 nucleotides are TGCGCCAGCAGTGAGCATCCGGACACTGAAGCTTTCTTT.

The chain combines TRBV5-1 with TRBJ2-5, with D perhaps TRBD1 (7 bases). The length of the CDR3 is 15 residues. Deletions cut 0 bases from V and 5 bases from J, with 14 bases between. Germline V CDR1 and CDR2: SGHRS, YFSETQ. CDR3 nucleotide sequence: TGCGCCAGCAGCTTGGATTCACAGGGGAGGGAGACCCAGTACTTC. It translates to CASSLDSQGRETQYF.

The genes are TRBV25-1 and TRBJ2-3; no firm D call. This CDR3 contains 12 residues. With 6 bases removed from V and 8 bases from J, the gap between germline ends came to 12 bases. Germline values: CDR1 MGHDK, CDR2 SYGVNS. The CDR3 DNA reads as TGTGCCAGCAGCTCCGGGTGGGGTACGCAGTATTTT. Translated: CASSSGWGTQYF.

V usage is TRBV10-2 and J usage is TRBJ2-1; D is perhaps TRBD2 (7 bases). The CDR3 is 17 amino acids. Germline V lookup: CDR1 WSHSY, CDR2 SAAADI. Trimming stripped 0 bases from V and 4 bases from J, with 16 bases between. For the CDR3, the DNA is TGCGCCAGCAGTGAGTCGAAAGGGGGGGCAGGTTACAATGAGCAGTTCTTC. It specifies CASSESKGGAGYNEQFF.

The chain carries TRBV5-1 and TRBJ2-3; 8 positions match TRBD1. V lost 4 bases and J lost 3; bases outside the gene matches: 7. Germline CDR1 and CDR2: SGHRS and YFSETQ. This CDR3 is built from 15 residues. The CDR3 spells CASSRIGQGTDTQYF. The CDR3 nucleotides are TGCGCCAGCAGCCGGATCGGACAGGGAACAGATACGCAGTATTTT.

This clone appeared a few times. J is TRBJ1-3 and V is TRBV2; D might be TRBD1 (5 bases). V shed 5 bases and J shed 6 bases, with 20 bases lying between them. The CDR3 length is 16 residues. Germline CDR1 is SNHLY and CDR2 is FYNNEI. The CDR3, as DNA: TGTGCCAGCAGTCCGCAGCGGGGACTAAATTCAAACACCATATATTTT. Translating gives CASSPQRGLNSNTIYF.

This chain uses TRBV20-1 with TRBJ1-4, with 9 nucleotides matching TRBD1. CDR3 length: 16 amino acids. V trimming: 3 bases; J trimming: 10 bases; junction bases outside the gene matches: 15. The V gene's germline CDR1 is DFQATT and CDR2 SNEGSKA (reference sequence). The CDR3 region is CSASPPGGQGNRKLFF. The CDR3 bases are TGCAGTGCTAGTCCCCCCGGGGGACAGGGCAATAGAAAACTGTTTTTT.

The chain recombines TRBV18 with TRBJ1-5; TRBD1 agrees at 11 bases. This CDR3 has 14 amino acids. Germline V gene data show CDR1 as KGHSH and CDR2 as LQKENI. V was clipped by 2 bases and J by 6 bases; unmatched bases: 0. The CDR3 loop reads CASSPGQGAQPQHF. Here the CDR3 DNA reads TGTGCCAGCTCACCAGGACAGGGGGCTCAGCCCCAGCATTTT.

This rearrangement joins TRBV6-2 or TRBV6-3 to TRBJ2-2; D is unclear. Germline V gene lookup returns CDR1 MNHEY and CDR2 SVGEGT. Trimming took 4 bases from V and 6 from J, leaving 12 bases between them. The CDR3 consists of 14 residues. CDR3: CASSSQLISGELFF. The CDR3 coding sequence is TGTGCCAGCAGTTCCCAACTAATCTCCGGGGAGCTGTTTTTT.

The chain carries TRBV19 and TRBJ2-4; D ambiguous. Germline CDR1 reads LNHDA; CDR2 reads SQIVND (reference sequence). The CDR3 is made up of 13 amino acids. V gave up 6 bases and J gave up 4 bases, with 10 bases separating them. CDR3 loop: CASSKMGKNIQYF. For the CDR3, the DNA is TGTGCCAGTAGCAAGATGGGGAAAAACATTCAGTACTTC.

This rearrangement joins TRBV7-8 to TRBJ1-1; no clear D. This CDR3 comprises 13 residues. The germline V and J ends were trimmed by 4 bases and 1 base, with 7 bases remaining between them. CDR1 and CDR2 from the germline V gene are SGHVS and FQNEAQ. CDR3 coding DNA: TGTGCCAGCAGCTCGGACCGGAACACTGAAGCTTTCTTT. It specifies CASSSDRNTEAFF. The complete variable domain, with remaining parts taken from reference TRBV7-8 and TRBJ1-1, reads GAGVSQSPRYKVAKRGQDVALRCDPISGHVSLFWYQQALGQGPEFLTYFQNEAQLDKSGLPSDRFFAERPEGSVSTLKIQRTQQEDSAVYLCASSSDRNTEAFFGQGTRLTVV.

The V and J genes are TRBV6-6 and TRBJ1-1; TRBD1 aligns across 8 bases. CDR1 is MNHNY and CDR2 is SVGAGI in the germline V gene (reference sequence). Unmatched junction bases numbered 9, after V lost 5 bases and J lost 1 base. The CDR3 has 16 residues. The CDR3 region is CASSQRTGQGNTEAFF. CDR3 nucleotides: TGTGCCAGCAGTCAACGGACAGGGCAGGGGAACACTGAAGCTTTCTTT.

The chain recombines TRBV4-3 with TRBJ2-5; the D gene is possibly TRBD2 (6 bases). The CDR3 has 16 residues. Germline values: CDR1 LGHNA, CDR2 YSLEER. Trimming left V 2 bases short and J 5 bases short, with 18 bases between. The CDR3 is CASSQRWRGEGETQYF. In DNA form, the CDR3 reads TGCGCCAGCAGCCAAAGGTGGCGGGGCGAGGGTGAGACCCAGTACTTC.

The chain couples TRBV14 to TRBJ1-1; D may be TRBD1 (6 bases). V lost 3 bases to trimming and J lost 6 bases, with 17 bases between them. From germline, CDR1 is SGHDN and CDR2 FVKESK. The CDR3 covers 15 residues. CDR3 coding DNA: TGTGCCAGCAGCCACCCTGGGGGGGCAGGGGCTGAAGCTTTCTTT. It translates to CASSHPGGAGAEAFF.

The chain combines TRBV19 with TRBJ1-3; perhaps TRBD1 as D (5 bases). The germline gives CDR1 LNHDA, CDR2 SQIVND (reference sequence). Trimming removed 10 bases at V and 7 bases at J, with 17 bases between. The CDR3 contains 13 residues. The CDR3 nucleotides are TGTGCCACCCAGGGTCGGGGGAGGAACACCATATATTTT. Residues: CATQGRGRNTIYF.

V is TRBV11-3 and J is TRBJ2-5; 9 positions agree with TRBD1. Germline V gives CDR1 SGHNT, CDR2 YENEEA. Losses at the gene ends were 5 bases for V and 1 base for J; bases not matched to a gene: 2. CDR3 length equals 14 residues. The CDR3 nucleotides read TGTGCCAGCAGCCGGGACAGGGCCCAAGAGACCCAGTACTTC. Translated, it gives CASSRDRAQETQYF.